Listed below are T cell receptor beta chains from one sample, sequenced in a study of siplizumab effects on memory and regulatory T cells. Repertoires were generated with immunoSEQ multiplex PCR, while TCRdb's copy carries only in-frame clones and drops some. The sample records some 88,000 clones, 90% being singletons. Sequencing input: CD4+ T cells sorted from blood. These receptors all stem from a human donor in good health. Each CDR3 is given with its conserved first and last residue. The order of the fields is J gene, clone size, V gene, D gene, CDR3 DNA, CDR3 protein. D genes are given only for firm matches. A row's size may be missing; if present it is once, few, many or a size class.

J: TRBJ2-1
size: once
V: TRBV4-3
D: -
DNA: TGCGCCAGCAGCCAAGATAGGGTAGGGCCTGTGAGCTCCTACAATGAGCAGTTCTTC
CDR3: CASSQDRVGPVSSYNEQFF

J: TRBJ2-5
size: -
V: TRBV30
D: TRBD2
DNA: TGTGCCTGGCGGGAGGGATTGGAGACCCAGTACTTC
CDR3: CAWREGLETQYF

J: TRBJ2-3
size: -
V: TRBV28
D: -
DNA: TGTGCCAGCAGTTCTCCCGCGAGCGCCACAGATACGCAGTATTTT
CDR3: CASSSPASATDTQYF

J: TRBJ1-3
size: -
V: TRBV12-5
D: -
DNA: TGTGCTAGTGGTTTGGTTCTGTGGGGTGGAGGAAACACCATATATTTT
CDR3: CASGLVLWGGGNTIYF

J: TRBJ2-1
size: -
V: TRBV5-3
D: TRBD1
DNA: TGTGCCAGAAGCTTGTGGACAGGGTTAATCAATGAGCAGTTCTTC
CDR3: CARSLWTGLINEQFF

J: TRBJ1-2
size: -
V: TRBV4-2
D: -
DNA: TGTGCCAGCAGCCCCCCCCAGGGCTCCTATGGCTACACCTTC
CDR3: CASSPPQGSYGYTF

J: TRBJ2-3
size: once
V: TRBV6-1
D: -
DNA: TGTGCCAGCAGTGAATCAGTAGATACGCAGTATTTT
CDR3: CASSESVDTQYF

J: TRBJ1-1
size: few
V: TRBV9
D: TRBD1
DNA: TGTGCCAGCAGCGCAAGACAGGGCCCCACTGAAGCTTTCTTT
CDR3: CASSARQGPTEAFF

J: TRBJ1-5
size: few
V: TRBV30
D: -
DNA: TGTGCCTGGAGTCCAGGGGTCAATCAGCCCCAGCATTTT
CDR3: CAWSPGVNQPQHF

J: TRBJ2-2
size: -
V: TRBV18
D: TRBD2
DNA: TGTGCCAGCTCACCTCGTCTAGCGGGAGGGGCCGGGGAGCTGTTTTTT
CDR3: CASSPRLAGGAGELFF

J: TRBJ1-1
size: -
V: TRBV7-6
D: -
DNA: TGTGCCAGCAGCTTACCCCCGAGGCAGGGGAACACTGAAGCTTTCTTT
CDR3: CASSLPPRQGNTEAFF

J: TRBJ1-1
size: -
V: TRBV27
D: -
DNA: TGTGCCAGCAGCCCCGGGACTCACACTGAAGCTTTCTTT
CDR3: CASSPGTHTEAFF

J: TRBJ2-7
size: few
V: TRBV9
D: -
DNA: TGTGCCAGCAGCGTAGGACCCGATGGCTACGAGCAGTACTTC
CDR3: CASSVGPDGYEQYF

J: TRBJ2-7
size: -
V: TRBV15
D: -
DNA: TGTGCCACCAGCACGATATCTAGCGAGCAGTACTTC
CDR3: CATSTISSEQYF

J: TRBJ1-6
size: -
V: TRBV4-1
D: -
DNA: TGCGCCAGCAGCCGGACCTCGGGGCAAAATAATTCACCCCTCCACTTT
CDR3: CASSRTSGQNNSPLHF

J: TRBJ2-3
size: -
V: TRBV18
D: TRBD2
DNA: TGTGCCAGCTCACCACCTAGCGGGAGGTTTACGCAGTATTTT
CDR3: CASSPPSGRFTQYF

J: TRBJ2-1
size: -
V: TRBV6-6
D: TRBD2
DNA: TGTGCCAGCAGTAAGACTAGCGGGAGGGGGTATGAGCAGTTCTTC
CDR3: CASSKTSGRGYEQFF

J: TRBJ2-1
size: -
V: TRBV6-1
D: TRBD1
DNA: TGTGCCAGCAAGAAAACAGGGGGCAATGAGCAGTTCTTC
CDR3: CASKKTGGNEQFF

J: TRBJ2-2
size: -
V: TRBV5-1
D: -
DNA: TGCGCCAGCAGCTTGGTCCTCGGAGGGAACACCGGGGAGCTGTTTTTT
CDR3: CASSLVLGGNTGELFF

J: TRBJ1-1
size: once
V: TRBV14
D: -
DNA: TGTGCCAGCTTACGGGGGGCTGAAGCTTTCTTT
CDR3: CASLRGAEAFF

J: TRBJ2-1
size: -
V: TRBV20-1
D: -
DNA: TGCAGTGCTAGAGGGCGAAATGAGCAGTTCTTC
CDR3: CSARGRNEQFF

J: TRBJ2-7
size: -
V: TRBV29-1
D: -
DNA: TGCAGCGTTGAAGGCACGGGCGTGAGCTCCTACGAGCAGTACTTC
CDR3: CSVEGTGVSSYEQYF

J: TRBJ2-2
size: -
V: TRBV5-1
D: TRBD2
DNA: TGCGCCAGCAGCACGGGACTAGCGGGAAGGGCGAACACCGGGGAGCTGTTTTTT
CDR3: CASSTGLAGRANTGELFF

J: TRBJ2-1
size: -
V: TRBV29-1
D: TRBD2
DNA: TGCAGCACTCGAGGATGGCGGGAGGGTTTCTCCTACAATGAGCAGTTCTTC
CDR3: CSTRGWREGFSYNEQFF

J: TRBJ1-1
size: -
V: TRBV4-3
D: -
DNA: TGCGCCAGCAGCCAACATGGAGCCCTAAACACTGAAGCTTTCTTT
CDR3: CASSQHGALNTEAFF

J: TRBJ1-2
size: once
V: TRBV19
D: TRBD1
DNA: TGTGCCAGTAGTGTCCGGGACAGGGGATCCTATGGCTACACCTTC
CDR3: CASSVRDRGSYGYTF

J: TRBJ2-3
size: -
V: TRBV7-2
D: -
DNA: TGTGCCAGCAGCTTAGCTCGGGGAACAGATACGCAGTATTTT
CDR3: CASSLARGTDTQYF

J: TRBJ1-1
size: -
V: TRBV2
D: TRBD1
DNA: TGTGCCAGCAGAAAGACAGGGGGGACTGAAGCTTTCTTT
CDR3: CASRKTGGTEAFF